The clone carrying this T cell receptor (beta chain) has a single count. The data belong to a study of radiotherapy plus CTLA-4 blockade in lung cancer. The assay was immunoSEQ multiplex PCR, and TCRdb's table has in-frame clones only and misses some. The sample carries 90,000 to 130,000 clones, roughly 86% recorded once. This CDR3 spans 16 amino acids. The V end lost 0 bases, the J end lost 4 bases, and 18 bases lay between the germline ends. The germline V gene has CDR1 SQVTM and CDR2 ANQGSEA. This rearrangement joins TRBV29-1 to TRBJ2-5, with D perhaps assigned TRBD1 or TRBD2 (6 bases each). The sequence derives from a human donor with non-small cell lung cancer that progressed on radiotherapy plus ipilimumab. Some clones in this sample may be carry-over from other donors' samples. The sample here was peripheral blood, taken from a patient treated with radiotherapy plus ipilimumab. This CDR3 is CSVEDRWGAIGETQYF. The CDR3 DNA reads as TGCAGCGTTGAAGATCGATGGGGGGCTATAGGAGAGACCCAGTACTTC. The whole variable domain, remainder taken from reference TRBV29-1 and TRBJ2-5, is SAVISQKPSRDICQRGTSLTIQCQVDSQVTMMFWYRQQPGQSLTLIATANQGSEATYESGFVIDKFPISRPNLTFSTLTVSNMSPEDSSIYLCSVEDRWGAIGETQYFGPGTRLLVL.